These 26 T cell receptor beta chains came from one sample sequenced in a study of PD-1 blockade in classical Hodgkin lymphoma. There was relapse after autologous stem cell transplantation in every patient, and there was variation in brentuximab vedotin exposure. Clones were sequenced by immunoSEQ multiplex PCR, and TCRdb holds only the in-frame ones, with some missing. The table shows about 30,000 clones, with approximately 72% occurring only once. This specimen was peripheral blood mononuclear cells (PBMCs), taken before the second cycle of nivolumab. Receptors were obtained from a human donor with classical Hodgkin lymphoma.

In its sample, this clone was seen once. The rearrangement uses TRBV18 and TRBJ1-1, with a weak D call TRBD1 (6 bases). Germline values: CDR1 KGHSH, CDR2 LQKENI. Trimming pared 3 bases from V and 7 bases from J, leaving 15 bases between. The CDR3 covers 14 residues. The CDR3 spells CASSPTPGVREAFF. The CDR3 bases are TGTGCCAGCTCACCCACACCAGGGGTCCGTGAAGCTTTCTTT. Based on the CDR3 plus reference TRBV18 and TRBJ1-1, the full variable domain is NAGVMQNPRHLVRRRGQEARLRCSPMKGHSHVYWYRQLPEEGLKFMVYLQKENIIDESGMPKERFSAEFPKEGPSILRIQQVVRGDSAAYFCASSPTPGVREAFFGQGTRLTVV.

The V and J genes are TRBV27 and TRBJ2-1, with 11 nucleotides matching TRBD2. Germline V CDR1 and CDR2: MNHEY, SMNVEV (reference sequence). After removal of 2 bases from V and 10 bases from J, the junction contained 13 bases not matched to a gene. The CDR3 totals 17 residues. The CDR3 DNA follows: TGTGCCAGCAGTTTAACTTCTCTAGCGGGGGGTTACTTAGAGCAGTTCTTC. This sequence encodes CASSLTSLAGGYLEQFF.

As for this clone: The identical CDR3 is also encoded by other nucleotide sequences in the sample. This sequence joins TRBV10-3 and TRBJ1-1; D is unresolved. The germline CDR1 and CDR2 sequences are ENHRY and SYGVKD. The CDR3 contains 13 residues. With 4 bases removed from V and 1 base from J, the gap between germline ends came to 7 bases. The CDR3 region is CAISANGNTEAFF. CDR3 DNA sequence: TGTGCCATCAGTGCTAACGGGAACACTGAAGCTTTCTTT.

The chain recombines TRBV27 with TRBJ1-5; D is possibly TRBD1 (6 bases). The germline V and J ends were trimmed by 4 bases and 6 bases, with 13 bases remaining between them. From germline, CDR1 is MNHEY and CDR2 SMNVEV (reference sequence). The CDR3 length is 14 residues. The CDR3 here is CASSWGAWSQPQHF. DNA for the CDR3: TGTGCCAGCAGTTGGGGGGCCTGGAGTCAGCCCCAGCATTTT.

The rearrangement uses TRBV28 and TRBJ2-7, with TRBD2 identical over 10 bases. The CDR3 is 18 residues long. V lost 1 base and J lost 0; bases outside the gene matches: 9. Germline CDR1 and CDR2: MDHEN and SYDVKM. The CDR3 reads CASSLSLDGLADSYEQYF. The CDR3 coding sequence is TGTGCCAGCAGTTTATCCCTCGACGGACTAGCGGACTCCTACGAGCAGTACTTC.

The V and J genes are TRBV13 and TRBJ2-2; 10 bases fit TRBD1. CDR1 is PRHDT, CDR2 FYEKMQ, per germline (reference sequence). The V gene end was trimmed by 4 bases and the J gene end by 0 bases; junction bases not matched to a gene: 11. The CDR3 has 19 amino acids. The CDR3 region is CASSSPGQGSMANTGELFF. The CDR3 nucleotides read TGTGCCAGCAGCTCCCCGGGACAGGGGAGTATGGCGAACACCGGGGAGCTGTTTTTT.

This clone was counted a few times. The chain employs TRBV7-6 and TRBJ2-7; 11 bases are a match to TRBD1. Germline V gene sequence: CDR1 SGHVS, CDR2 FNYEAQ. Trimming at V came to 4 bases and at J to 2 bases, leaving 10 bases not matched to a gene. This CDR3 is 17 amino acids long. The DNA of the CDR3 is TGTGCCAGCAGCTCCCTAGGAACGGGACAGGGGGCCTACGAGCAGTACTTC. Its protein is CASSSLGTGQGAYEQYF.

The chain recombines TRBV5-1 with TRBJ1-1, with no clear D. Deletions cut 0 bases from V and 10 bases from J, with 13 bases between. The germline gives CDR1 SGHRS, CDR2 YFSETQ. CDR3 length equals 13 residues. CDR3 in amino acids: CASSLDTQGGAFF. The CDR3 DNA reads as TGCGCCAGCAGCTTGGATACTCAAGGTGGAGCTTTCTTT.

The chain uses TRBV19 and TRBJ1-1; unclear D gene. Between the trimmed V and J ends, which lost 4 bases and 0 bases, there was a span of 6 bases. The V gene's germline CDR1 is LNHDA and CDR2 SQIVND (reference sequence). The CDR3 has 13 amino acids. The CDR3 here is CASSTRLNTEAFF. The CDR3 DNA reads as TGTGCCAGTAGTACCAGATTGAACACTGAAGCTTTCTTT.

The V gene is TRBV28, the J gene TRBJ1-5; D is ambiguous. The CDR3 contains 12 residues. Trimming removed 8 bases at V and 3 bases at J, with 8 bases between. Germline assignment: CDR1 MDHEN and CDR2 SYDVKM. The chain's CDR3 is CASEQLNQPQHF. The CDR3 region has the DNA TGTGCCAGCGAGCAGCTCAATCAGCCCCAGCATTTT.

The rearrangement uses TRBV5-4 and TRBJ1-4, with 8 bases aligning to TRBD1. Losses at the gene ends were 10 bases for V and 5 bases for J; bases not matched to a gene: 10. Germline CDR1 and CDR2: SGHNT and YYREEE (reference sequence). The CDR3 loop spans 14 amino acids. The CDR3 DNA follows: TGTGCCTCCGGGGTGGACAGGGCCAATGAAAAACTGTTTTTT. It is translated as CASGVDRANEKLFF.

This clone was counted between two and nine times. The CDR3 protein is CASTGLFEGMNTEAFF. Here the CDR3 DNA reads TGCGCCAGCACGGGACTCTTCGAAGGGATGAACACTGAAGCTTTCTTT. The chain combines TRBV10-2 with TRBJ1-1, with D maybe TRBD1 (5 bases). Trimming removed 7 bases at V and 0 bases at J, with 18 bases between. CDR1 is WSHSY, CDR2 SAAADI, per germline. The CDR3 runs 16 residues.

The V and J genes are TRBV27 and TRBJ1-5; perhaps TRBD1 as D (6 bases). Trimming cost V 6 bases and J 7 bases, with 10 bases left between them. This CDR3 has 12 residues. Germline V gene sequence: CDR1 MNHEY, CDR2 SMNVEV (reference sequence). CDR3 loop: CASRQGGQPQHF. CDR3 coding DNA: TGTGCCAGCAGACAGGGAGGCCAGCCCCAGCATTTT.

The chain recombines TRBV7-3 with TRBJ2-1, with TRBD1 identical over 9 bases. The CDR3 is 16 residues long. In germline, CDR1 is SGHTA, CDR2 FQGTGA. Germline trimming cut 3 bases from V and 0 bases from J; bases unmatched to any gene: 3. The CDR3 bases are TGTGCCAGCAGCTTTACACAGGGGGCCTCCTACAATGAGCAGTTCTTC. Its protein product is CASSFTQGASYNEQFF. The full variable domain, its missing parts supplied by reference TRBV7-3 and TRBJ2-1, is GAGVSQTPSNKVTEKGKYVELRCDPISGHTALYWYRQSLGQGPEFLIYFQGTGAADDSGLPNDRFFAVRPEGSVSTLKIQRTERGDSAVYLCASSFTQGASYNEQFFGPGTRLTVL.

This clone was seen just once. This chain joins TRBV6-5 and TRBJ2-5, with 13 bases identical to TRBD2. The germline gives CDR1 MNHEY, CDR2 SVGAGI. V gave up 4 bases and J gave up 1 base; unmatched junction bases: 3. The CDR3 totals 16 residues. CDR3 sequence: CASSWTSGGFQETQYF. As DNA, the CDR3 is TGTGCCAGCAGTTGGACTAGCGGGGGATTCCAAGAGACCCAGTACTTC.

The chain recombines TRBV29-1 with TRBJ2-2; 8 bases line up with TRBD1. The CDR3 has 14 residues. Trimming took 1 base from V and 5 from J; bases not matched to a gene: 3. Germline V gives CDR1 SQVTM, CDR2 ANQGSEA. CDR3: CSVEGTGWTGELFF. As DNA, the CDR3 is TGCAGCGTTGAAGGGACAGGGTGGACCGGGGAGCTGTTTTTT.

The CDR3 spells CASSYEVSYGYTF. The CDR3 region has the DNA TGTGCCAGCAGTTACGAGGTGTCCTATGGCTACACCTTC. The V call is TRBV6-5, the J call TRBJ1-2; D is uncertain. V was trimmed by 2 bases and J by 4 bases, leaving 8 bases between them. CDR1 and CDR2 from the germline V gene are MNHEY and SVGAGI. The CDR3 is made up of 13 amino acids.

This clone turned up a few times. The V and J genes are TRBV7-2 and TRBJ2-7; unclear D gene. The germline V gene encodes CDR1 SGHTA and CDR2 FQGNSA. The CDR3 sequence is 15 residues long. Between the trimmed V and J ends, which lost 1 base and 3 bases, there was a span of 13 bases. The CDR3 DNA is TGTGCCAGCAGCTTAGGTAACGGAATCCACTACGAGCAGTACTTC. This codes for CASSLGNGIHYEQYF.

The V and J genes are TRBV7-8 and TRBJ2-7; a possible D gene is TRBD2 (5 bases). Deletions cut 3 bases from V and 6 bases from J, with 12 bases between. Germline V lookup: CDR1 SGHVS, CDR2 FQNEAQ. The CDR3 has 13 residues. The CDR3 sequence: CASSFPGFGEQYF. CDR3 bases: TGTGCCAGCAGCTTCCCGGGATTTGGCGAGCAGTACTTC.

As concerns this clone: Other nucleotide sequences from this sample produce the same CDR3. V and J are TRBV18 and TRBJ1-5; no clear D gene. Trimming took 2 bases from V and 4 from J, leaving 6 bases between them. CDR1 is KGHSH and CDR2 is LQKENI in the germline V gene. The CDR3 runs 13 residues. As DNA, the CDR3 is TGTGCCAGCTCACCAGGGGAGAATCAGCCCCAGCATTTT. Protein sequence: CASSPGENQPQHF. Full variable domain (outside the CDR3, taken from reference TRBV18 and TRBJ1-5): NAGVMQNPRHLVRRRGQEARLRCSPMKGHSHVYWYRQLPEEGLKFMVYLQKENIIDESGMPKERFSAEFPKEGPSILRIQQVVRGDSAAYFCASSPGENQPQHFGDGTRLSIL.

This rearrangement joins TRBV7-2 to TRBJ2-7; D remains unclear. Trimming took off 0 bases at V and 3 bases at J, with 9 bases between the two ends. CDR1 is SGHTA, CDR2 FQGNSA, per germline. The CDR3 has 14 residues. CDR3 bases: TGTGCCAGCAGCTTAGCGCGCCATGACTACGAGCAGTACTTC. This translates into CASSLARHDYEQYF.

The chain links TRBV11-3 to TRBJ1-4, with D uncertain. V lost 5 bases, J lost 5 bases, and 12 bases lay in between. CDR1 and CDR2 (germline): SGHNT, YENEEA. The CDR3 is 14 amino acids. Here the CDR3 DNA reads TGTGCCAGCAGCCTAAGGGTGAACAATGAAAAACTGTTTTTT. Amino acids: CASSLRVNNEKLFF.

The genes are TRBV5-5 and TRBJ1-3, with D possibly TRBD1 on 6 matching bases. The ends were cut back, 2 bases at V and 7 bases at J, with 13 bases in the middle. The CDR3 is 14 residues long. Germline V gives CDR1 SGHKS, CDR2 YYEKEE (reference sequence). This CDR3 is CASSFWGAGNTIYF. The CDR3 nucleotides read TGTGCCAGCAGCTTTTGGGGGGCGGGCAACACCATATATTTT.

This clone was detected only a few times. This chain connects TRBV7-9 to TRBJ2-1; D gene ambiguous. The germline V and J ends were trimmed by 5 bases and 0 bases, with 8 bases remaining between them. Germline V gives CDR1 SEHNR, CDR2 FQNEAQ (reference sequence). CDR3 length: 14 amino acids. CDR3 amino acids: CASSTESSYNEQFF. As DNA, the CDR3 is TGTGCCAGCAGCACGGAAAGCTCCTACAATGAGCAGTTCTTC. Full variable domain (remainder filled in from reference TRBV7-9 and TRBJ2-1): DTGVSQNPRHKITKRGQNVTFRCDPISEHNRLYWYRQTLGQGPEFLTYFQNEAQLEKSRLLSDRFSAERPKGSFSTLEIQRTEQGDSAMYLCASSTESSYNEQFFGPGTRLTVL.

The CDR3 protein is CASSAGLAGTQYF. The CDR3 DNA sequence: TGTGCCAGCAGTGCCGGACTAGCGGGGACCCAGTACTTC. The rearrangement uses TRBV6-5 and TRBJ2-5; TRBD2 matches 11 bases. Looked up from germline, CDR1 is MNHEY and CDR2 is SVGAGI. This CDR3 spans 13 amino acids. Germline trimming cut 5 bases from V and 7 bases from J; bases unmatched to any gene: 3.

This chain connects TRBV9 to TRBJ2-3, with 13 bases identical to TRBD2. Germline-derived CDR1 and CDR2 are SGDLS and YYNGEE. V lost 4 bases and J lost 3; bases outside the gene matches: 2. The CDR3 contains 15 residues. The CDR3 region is CASSSGLAGTDTQYF. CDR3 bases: TGTGCCAGCAGCTCGGGACTAGCGGGGACAGATACGCAGTATTTT.